The 23 T cell receptor beta chains below were found in one sample sequenced in a study of blood T cell repertoires in COVID-19. Libraries were prepared by immunoSEQ multiplex PCR; TCRdb keeps only in-frame clonotypes and omits some of them. The sample has 250,000 to 350,000 clones; about four fifths are singletons. Sequenced sample: peripheral blood. Every receptor here comes from a human donor with COVID-19, enrolled during active disease. The donor label of this sample is uncertain.

As regards this clone: Other DNA sequences in the sample encode the same CDR3. V and J are TRBV18 and TRBJ1-5; D gene uncertain. The CDR3 is 13 amino acids. V was pared by 4 bases and J by 4 bases, with 8 bases between. In germline, CDR1 is KGHSH, CDR2 LQKENI. The CDR3 reads CASSLAGNQPQHF. CDR3 bases: TGTGCCAGCTCACTGGCGGGAAATCAGCCCCAGCATTTT.

In its sample, this clone was seen once. The chain links TRBV25-1 to TRBJ2-7; the D gene is possibly TRBD2 (5 bases). Germline lookup yields CDR1 MGHDK and CDR2 SYGVNS. The germline V and J ends were trimmed by 4 bases and 0 bases, with 13 bases remaining between them. The CDR3 spans 15 residues. CDR3 protein: CASSGPIGSSYEQYF. The CDR3 region has the DNA TGTGCCAGCAGTGGGCCCATAGGGAGCTCCTACGAGCAGTACTTC.

The chain has TRBV15 and TRBJ2-7; 13 bases match TRBD2. The CDR3 runs 16 residues. CDR1 and CDR2 from the germline V gene are LNHNV and YYDKDF (reference sequence). The junction had 10 bases not matched to a gene; V was cut back by 3 bases and J by 8 bases. In nucleotides, the CDR3 is TGTGCCACCAGCAGTGGACTAGCGGGAGTCTCAGCGCAGCAGTACTTC. It yields the protein CATSSGLAGVSAQQYF.

The chain couples TRBV30 to TRBJ1-5; TRBD1 might be the D (6 bases). The CDR3 is 16 amino acids. V shed 2 bases and J shed 2 bases, with 16 bases lying between them. The germline gives CDR1 GTSNPN, CDR2 SVGIG (reference sequence). CDR3 amino acids: CAWSRGGSMGNQPQHF. The CDR3 DNA reads TGTGCCTGGAGTCGCGGGGGCTCGATGGGCAATCAGCCCCAGCATTTT.

CDR3 in DNA: TGCAGCGTTGAAAGGGGACAGGGGGATGAGCAGTTCTTC. Amino acid sequence: CSVERGQGDEQFF. The chain couples TRBV29-1 to TRBJ2-1; 11 positions match TRBD1. V was clipped by 2 bases and J by 8 bases; unmatched bases: 2. This CDR3 has 13 amino acids. Germline lookup yields CDR1 SQVTM and CDR2 ANQGSEA.

The rearrangement links TRBV5-1 to TRBJ2-2; TRBD2 aligns across 9 bases. CDR1 SGHRS and CDR2 YFSETQ come from the germline V gene. Unmatched junction bases numbered 6, after V lost 0 bases and J lost 6 bases. The CDR3 extends over 16 amino acids. The DNA of the CDR3 is TGCGCCAGCAGCTTGGCGGTAGCGGGAGTCCCCGGGGAGCTGTTTTTT. Amino acids: CASSLAVAGVPGELFF.

The J gene is TRBJ2-7, the V gene TRBV30; 8 bases are shared with TRBD1. V trimming: 7 bases; J trimming: 2 bases; junction bases outside the gene matches: 10. The germline V gene encodes CDR1 GTSNPN and CDR2 SVGIG (reference sequence). This CDR3 contains 14 residues. The CDR3 nucleotides are TGTGCCTACCTACACAGGGGGAAAGCCTACGAGCAGTACTTC. It yields the protein CAYLHRGKAYEQYF.

This chain links TRBV29-1 with TRBJ2-6; D is ambiguous. This CDR3 has 14 amino acids. Deletions cut 4 bases from V and 1 base from J, with 8 bases between. CDR1 and CDR2 from the germline V gene are SQVTM and ANQGSEA. DNA for the CDR3: TGCAGCGTTGGCGGCAAGTCTGGGGCCAACGTCCTGACTTTC. This encodes CSVGGKSGANVLTF.

The chain links TRBV4-1 to TRBJ2-5; the match to TRBD2 covers 14 bases. The CDR3 has 15 residues. Germline V gene sequence: CDR1 MGHRA, CDR2 YSYEKL. Trimming took 6 bases from V and 4 from J; bases not matched to a gene: 4. CDR3: CASSPGLAGGETQYF. Here the CDR3 DNA reads TGCGCCAGCAGTCCTGGACTAGCGGGGGGAGAGACCCAGTACTTC.

The chain employs TRBV6-1 and TRBJ1-1; D is undetermined. Germline CDR1 reads MNHNS; CDR2 reads SASEGT. Between the trimmed V and J ends, which lost 3 bases and 5 bases, there was a span of 10 bases. The CDR3 covers 13 residues. CDR3 protein: CASSETWRTEAFF. CDR3 DNA sequence: TGTGCCAGCAGTGAGACGTGGAGGACTGAAGCTTTCTTT.

This clone was seen a single time. This chain connects TRBV30 to TRBJ2-1, with TRBD2 as a possible D gene (7 bases). The germline gives CDR1 GTSNPN, CDR2 SVGIG (reference sequence). The CDR3 has 15 residues. V dropped 1 base and J dropped 3 bases, with 13 bases sitting between them. CDR3 bases: TGTGCCTGGAGTGGGGGGGCTAGCGGCTACAATGAGCAGTTCTTC. As protein: CAWSGGASGYNEQFF.

The gene calls are TRBV7-9 and TRBJ2-1; no reliable D call. The CDR3 is 15 residues long. Trimming pared 5 bases from V and 2 bases from J, leaving 13 bases between. CDR1 is SEHNR and CDR2 is FQNEAQ in the germline V gene (reference sequence). In DNA, the CDR3 is TGTGCCAGCAGCCCCAGCAGGCTAACCTACAATGAGCAGTTCTTC. This sequence encodes CASSPSRLTYNEQFF.

V usage is TRBV6-4 and J usage is TRBJ2-3; 8 bases line up with TRBD1. V gave up 4 bases and J gave up 1 base; unmatched junction bases: 4. The CDR3 totals 15 residues. Germline V CDR1 and CDR2: MRHNA, SNTAGT. CDR3 region: CASSVEDRGTDTQYF. The CDR3 DNA reads as TGTGCCAGCAGTGTCGAGGACAGGGGCACAGATACGCAGTATTTT.

CDR3: CASSLRLAGFDEQFF. The CDR3 DNA reads TGTGCCAGCAGCTTGAGACTAGCGGGATTCGATGAGCAGTTCTTC. The rearrangement uses TRBV11-3 and TRBJ2-1, with TRBD2 identical over 11 bases. Germline loops: CDR1 SGHNT, CDR2 YENEEA. This CDR3 is 15 amino acids long. J was trimmed by 8 bases and V by 3 bases; bases with no gene match: 6.

This chain joins TRBV7-9 and TRBJ2-1; 8 bases are shared with TRBD2. V lost 2 bases and J lost 7; bases outside the gene matches: 4. The CDR3 is 14 residues long. The germline gives CDR1 SEHNR, CDR2 FQNEAQ (reference sequence). CDR3 region: CASSLSGSSNEQFF. For the CDR3, the DNA is TGTGCCAGCAGCTTAAGCGGGAGCTCTAATGAGCAGTTCTTC. Filled out from reference TRBV7-9 and TRBJ2-1, the complete variable domain reads DTGVSQNPRHKITKRGQNVTFRCDPISEHNRLYWYRQTLGQGPEFLTYFQNEAQLEKSRLLSDRFSAERPKGSFSTLEIQRTEQGDSAMYLCASSLSGSSNEQFFGPGTRLTVL.

The chain carries TRBV28 and TRBJ1-4; 7 bases line up with TRBD1. Germline V CDR1 and CDR2: MDHEN, SYDVKM. The CDR3 has 14 residues. The junction had 5 bases not matched to a gene; V was cut back by 2 bases and J by 8 bases. The chain's CDR3 is CASSLDRVREKLFF. The CDR3 bases are TGTGCCAGCAGTTTAGACAGGGTTCGGGAAAAACTGTTTTTT.

The chain is built from TRBV27 and TRBJ1-2; a possible D gene is TRBD1 (5 bases). The germline gives CDR1 MNHEY, CDR2 SMNVEV (reference sequence). The CDR3 has 14 amino acids. Trimming stripped 3 bases from V and 4 bases from J, with 12 bases between. CDR3 loop: CASSFAGRSYGYTF. The CDR3 coding sequence is TGTGCCAGCAGTTTTGCGGGACGGAGCTATGGCTACACCTTC.

V and J are TRBV6-5 and TRBJ1-1; 10 bases line up with TRBD1. Losses at the gene ends were 8 bases for V and 5 bases for J; bases not matched to a gene: 8. The germline V gene encodes CDR1 MNHEY and CDR2 SVGAGI. This CDR3 is 14 amino acids long. CDR3 sequence: CASADDRGRTEAFF. CDR3 DNA: TGTGCCAGCGCTGACGACAGGGGGCGGACTGAAGCTTTCTTT.

The chain combines TRBV5-1 with TRBJ2-1; TRBD2 agrees at 7 bases. V shed 2 bases and J 8 bases; nucleotides not matched to a gene: 10. Germline V gives CDR1 SGHRS, CDR2 YFSETQ. The CDR3 is 15 amino acids. The chain's CDR3 is CASSFGGREADEQFF. Written as DNA, the CDR3 is TGCGCCAGCAGCTTCGGCGGGAGAGAAGCCGATGAGCAGTTCTTC.

The chain joins TRBV6-5 to TRBJ2-7, with 7 bases lining up with TRBD2. The CDR3 has 14 amino acids. V shed 0 bases and J 2 bases; nucleotides not matched to a gene: 1. Germline lookup yields CDR1 MNHEY and CDR2 SVGAGI. The CDR3: CASSYSGRAYEQYF. In DNA, the CDR3 is TGTGCCAGCAGTTACTCGGGGAGGGCCTACGAGCAGTACTTC.

The chain uses TRBV6-5 and TRBJ2-6; D unclear. Trimming shortened V by 10 bases and J by 1 base, and 11 bases separated the two germline ends. Germline CDR1 MNHEY, CDR2 SVGAGI. CDR3 length: 14 amino acids. The DNA for the CDR3 is TGTGCCATACTGAGCGAATCTGGGGCCAACGTCCTGACTTTC. Translating it yields CAILSESGANVLTF.

The gene calls are TRBV19 and TRBJ2-3; 14 bases map to TRBD2. The germline gives CDR1 LNHDA, CDR2 SQIVND (reference sequence). The length of the CDR3 is 17 residues. J was trimmed by 5 bases and V by 3 bases; bases with no gene match: 7. CDR3 in DNA: TGTGCCAGTAGTATTAACGGACTAGCGGGAGGAGGAGATACGCAGTATTTT. This codes for CASSINGLAGGGDTQYF.

The chain has TRBV6-2 or TRBV6-3 and TRBJ2-3, with D maybe TRBD2 (6 bases). This CDR3 spans 14 amino acids. Germline V lookup: CDR1 MNHEY, CDR2 SVGEGT. Trimming shortened V by 5 bases and J by 6 bases, and 15 bases separated the two germline ends. The CDR3 DNA reads TGTGCCAGCAGTCTACTGACTCTAGCGGATACGCAGTATTTT. Protein: CASSLLTLADTQYF.